These 25 T cell receptor beta chains were all obtained from the same sample, sequenced in a study of T cell responses to AZD1222 COVID-19 vaccine. Here immunoSEQ multiplex PCR was the method, and the copy in TCRdb shows in-frame clones only, minus some. The table records 95,000 to 150,000 clones, around 86% of them present only once. The source was peripheral blood, collected on day 0 of AZD1222 vaccination. These receptors all stem from an adult in good health.

The gene calls are TRBV18 and TRBJ2-7; 9 nucleotides align to TRBD1. Germline CDR1 KGHSH, CDR2 LQKENI. There are 16 residues in the CDR3. Germline trimming cut 3 bases from V and 4 bases from J; bases unmatched to any gene: 10. The CDR3 DNA reads TGTGCCAGCTCACCCCGAGACAGGGGGGGGTATTACGAGCAGTACTTC. Protein product: CASSPRDRGGYYEQYF.

The chain has TRBV2 and TRBJ2-7; 11 bases agree with TRBD1. The CDR3 totals 15 residues. Germline V gene lookup returns CDR1 SNHLY and CDR2 FYNNEI. Losses at the gene ends were 6 bases for V and 4 bases for J; bases not matched to a gene: 8. CDR3 in amino acids: CASRVRTGGPYEQYF. In DNA form, the CDR3 reads TGTGCCAGCAGGGTAAGGACAGGGGGCCCATACGAGCAGTACTTC.

The genes are TRBV28 and TRBJ2-3; a weak D match, TRBD2 (5 bases). V was shortened by 8 bases and J by 0 bases, with 12 bases between the two germline ends. CDR1 is MDHEN, CDR2 SYDVKM, per germline. CDR3 length equals 14 residues. The CDR3 DNA sequence: TGTGCCAGCGTCCCGAGCGGCAGCACAGATACGCAGTATTTT. Encoded protein: CASVPSGSTDTQYF.

The chain combines TRBV3-1 (or the pseudogene TRBV3-2) with TRBJ2-7, with unresolved D. Germline V lookup: CDR1 LGHDT, CDR2 YNNKEL (reference sequence). The germline V and J ends were trimmed by 4 bases and 2 bases, with 12 bases remaining between them. The CDR3 has 14 residues. The chain's CDR3 is CASSREGFTYEQYF. The CDR3 DNA sequence: TGTGCCAGCAGCCGTGAAGGCTTTACCTACGAGCAGTACTTC.

V gene TRBV7-3 combines with J gene TRBJ2-1; 12 positions match TRBD2. V shed 5 bases, J shed 5 bases, and the junction held 13 bases outside the gene matches. The CDR3 contains 18 residues. Germline CDR1 and CDR2: SGHTA and FQGTGA. CDR3 protein: CASSPPRQGLAGDNEQFF. The DNA of the CDR3 is TGTGCCAGCAGCCCCCCCAGGCAGGGACTAGCGGGTGACAATGAGCAGTTCTTC.

V is TRBV7-2 and J is TRBJ2-1; 10 bases are shared with TRBD2. This CDR3 spans 16 amino acids. The J segment lost 4 bases and the V segment lost 4 bases, leaving 7 bases of the junction unmatched. Germline assignment: CDR1 SGHTA and CDR2 FQGNSA. CDR3 nucleotide sequence: TGTGCCAGCAGCTCGGGGCTAGCGGGAGTTTACAATGAGCAGTTCTTC. This encodes CASSSGLAGVYNEQFF. Filled out from reference TRBV7-2 and TRBJ2-1, the complete variable domain reads GAGVSQSPSNKVTEKGKDVELRCDPISGHTALYWYRQSLGQGLEFLIYFQGNSAPDKSGLPSDRFSAERTGGSVSTLTIQRTQQEDSAVYLCASSSGLAGVYNEQFFGPGTRLTVL.

This clone occurred once. Other DNA sequences in this specimen translate into the identical CDR3. The chain couples TRBV28 to TRBJ1-5; D perhaps matches TRBD1 (6 bases). The CDR3 is 14 amino acids. Germline V CDR1 and CDR2: MDHEN, SYDVKM. Trimming took off 5 bases at V and 0 bases at J, with 8 bases between the two ends. The CDR3 loop reads CASSPDSSNQPQHF. The CDR3 region has the DNA TGTGCCAGCAGTCCGGACAGTAGCAATCAGCCCCAGCATTTT.

This chain joins TRBV10-2 and TRBJ1-1; weak D call: TRBD1 (6 bases). Trimming stripped 2 bases from V and 2 bases from J, with 9 bases between. The CDR3 runs 14 residues. Germline V gene lookup returns CDR1 WSHSY and CDR2 SAAADI. The DNA for the CDR3 is TGCGCCAGCAGTGAGGCGGGGGGCAACACTGAAGCTTTCTTT. Its protein is CASSEAGGNTEAFF.

Here the CDR3 reads CASSYSGVGNTIYF. The CDR3 coding sequence is TGTGCCAGCAGTTACTCAGGGGTCGGAAACACCATATATTTT. The V gene is TRBV6-6, the J gene TRBJ1-3; maybe TRBD1 (5 bases). V was pared by 0 bases and J by 4 bases, with 7 bases between. The CDR3 runs to 14 residues. Germline V gives CDR1 MNHNY, CDR2 SVGAGI (reference sequence).

This chain links TRBV29-1 with TRBJ1-1, with a tentative D call TRBD1 (5 bases). The V gene lost 4 bases and the J gene lost 6 bases, with 30 bases spanning the gap. CDR3 length equals 18 residues. Germline values: CDR1 SQVTM, CDR2 ANQGSEA. The CDR3 DNA sequence: TGCAGCGTTGTGCCTTTATCTCCAAACGGGGGGACTCGCGCTGAAGCTTTCTTT. Its protein product is CSVVPLSPNGGTRAEAFF. Based on the CDR3 plus reference TRBV29-1 and TRBJ1-1, the full variable domain is SAVISQKPSRDICQRGTSLTIQCQVDSQVTMMFWYRQQPGQSLTLIATANQGSEATYESGFVIDKFPISRPNLTFSTLTVSNMSPEDSSIYLCSVVPLSPNGGTRAEAFFGQGTRLTVV.

The V call is TRBV27, the J call TRBJ1-5, with 10 bases matching TRBD1. The ends lost 5 bases at V and 7 bases at J; junction bases unmatched: 11. The CDR3 is made up of 16 amino acids. Germline V CDR1 and CDR2: MNHEY, SMNVEV (reference sequence). Written as DNA, the CDR3 is TGTGCCAGCAGTACCCAACGGGACAGGGGTACGCAGCCCCAGCATTTT. This gives the protein CASSTQRDRGTQPQHF.

The chain recombines TRBV28 with TRBJ1-5, with 7 bases that match TRBD1. The junction had 7 bases not matched to a gene; V was cut back by 5 bases and J by 3 bases. This CDR3 spans 15 amino acids. The germline gives CDR1 MDHEN, CDR2 SYDVKM. CDR3 sequence reads: CASSGEGALNQPQHF. Here the CDR3 DNA reads TGTGCCAGCAGTGGGGAGGGGGCCCTCAATCAGCCCCAGCATTTT.

The chain uses TRBV6-4 and TRBJ1-4, with a possible D match to TRBD1 (5 bases). The CDR3 sequence is 15 residues long. Trimming cost V 3 bases and J 6 bases, with 14 bases left between them. Germline CDR1 reads MRHNA; CDR2 reads SNTAGT. The CDR3 sequence: CASSESGREHEKLFF. CDR3 nucleotide sequence: TGTGCCAGCAGTGAATCGGGCAGGGAACATGAAAAACTGTTTTTT.

V gene TRBV5-1 combines with J gene TRBJ1-4; no clear D gene. This CDR3 has 16 residues. Trimming pared 0 bases from V and 0 bases from J, leaving 9 bases between. Germline CDR1 is SGHRS and CDR2 is YFSETQ. The CDR3 region is CASSLVGGSTNEKLFF. CDR3 in DNA: TGCGCCAGCAGCTTGGTTGGCGGCTCAACTAATGAAAAACTGTTTTTT.

The chain joins TRBV24-1 to TRBJ2-3; TRBD1 is a possible D gene (5 bases). The CDR3 spans 14 residues. The ends were cut back, 4 bases at V and 1 base at J, with 8 bases in the middle. Germline V CDR1 and CDR2: KGHDR, SFDVKD. This CDR3 is CATSDPQGTDTQYF. As DNA, the CDR3 is TGTGCCACCAGTGACCCACAGGGCACAGATACGCAGTATTTT.

The genes are TRBV6-1 and TRBJ1-5, with D hard to call. The CDR3 contains 13 residues. Germline-derived CDR1 and CDR2 are MNHNS and SASEGT. Trimming took 3 bases from V and 5 from J, leaving 8 bases between them. Here the CDR3 reads CASSDQRDQPQHF. The CDR3 coding sequence is TGTGCCAGCAGTGACCAGCGCGATCAGCCCCAGCATTTT.

The chain carries TRBV6-5 and TRBJ2-3; perhaps TRBD2 as D (6 bases). The V end was cut by 4 bases, the J end by 1 base, with 15 bases between. There are 16 residues in the CDR3. The germline V gene encodes CDR1 MNHEY and CDR2 SVGAGI. The CDR3, as DNA: TGTGCCAGCAGTTCGAGACTAGGTCTTGGCACAGATACGCAGTATTTT. It encodes CASSSRLGLGTDTQYF.

The V and J genes are TRBV15 and TRBJ1-6; D gene uncertain. CDR1 and CDR2 from the germline V gene are LNHNV and YYDKDF (reference sequence). CDR3 size: 12 residues. The germline V and J ends were trimmed by 8 bases and 9 bases, with 11 bases remaining between them. CDR3 in amino acids: CATGPVGSPLHF. CDR3 bases: TGTGCCACCGGTCCCGTGGGTTCACCCCTCCACTTT.

This clone was seen only a few times. J is TRBJ1-1 and V is TRBV9; tentative D call: TRBD1 (5 bases). CDR1 is SGDLS, CDR2 YYNGEE, per germline. V lost 6 bases and J lost 6, with 18 bases in between. This CDR3 spans 14 amino acids. Here the CDR3 reads CASNTPGLDPEAFF. DNA of the CDR3: TGTGCCAGCAACACCCCGGGACTGGATCCTGAAGCTTTCTTT.

The gene calls are TRBV6-2 or TRBV6-3 and TRBJ2-5; 11 bases align to TRBD2. J gave up 4 bases and V 2 bases, and 0 bases lay outside the gene matches. From germline, CDR1 is MNHEY and CDR2 SVGEGT. The CDR3 is 14 amino acids. For the CDR3, the DNA is TGTGCCAGCAGTTACCTAGCGGGAGGAGAGACCCAGTACTTC. Its protein is CASSYLAGGETQYF.

This sequence joins TRBV7-2 and TRBJ2-4; D not resolved. V shed 1 base and J shed 2 bases, with 12 bases lying between them. Germline values: CDR1 SGHTA, CDR2 FQGNSA. CDR3 length: 16 residues. The CDR3 spells CASSLGGMGPKNIQYF. In nucleotides, the CDR3 is TGTGCCAGCAGCTTAGGGGGTATGGGTCCCAAAAACATTCAGTACTTC.

The J gene is TRBJ2-5, the V gene TRBV18; D gene uncertain. V was shortened by 5 bases and J by 5 bases, with 9 bases between the two germline ends. The CDR3 covers 12 residues. The germline CDR1 and CDR2 sequences are KGHSH and LQKENI. The CDR3 region is CASSSNEETQYF. The CDR3, as DNA: TGTGCCAGCTCATCTAACGAGGAGACCCAGTACTTC.

This chain connects TRBV7-9 to TRBJ1-4; no reliable D call. Germline loops: CDR1 SEHNR, CDR2 FQNEAQ (reference sequence). Deletions cut 1 base from V and 8 bases from J, with 20 bases between. The CDR3 is 17 residues long. CDR3 loop: CASSLGTVTPNEEKLFF. In DNA form, the CDR3 reads TGTGCCAGCAGCTTAGGGACGGTAACGCCGAATGAAGAAAAACTGTTTTTT.

The chain combines TRBV27 with TRBJ2-5; TRBD2 matches 7 bases. The ends lost 3 bases at V and 1 base at J; junction bases unmatched: 8. The CDR3 covers 16 residues. The germline CDR1 and CDR2 sequences are MNHEY and SMNVEV (reference sequence). CDR3 amino acids: CASSFRGGRIQETQYF. CDR3 DNA sequence: TGTGCCAGCAGTTTCCGCGGGGGACGGATCCAAGAGACCCAGTACTTC.

A remark on this clone: The same CDR3 can be traced to other DNA sequences in this sample. The chain joins TRBV27 to TRBJ1-5, with 10 bases fitting TRBD1. J was trimmed by 4 bases and V by 4 bases; bases with no gene match: 1. The length of the CDR3 is 14 residues. Germline V gene data show CDR1 as MNHEY and CDR2 as SMNVEV (reference sequence). The CDR3, as DNA: TGTGCCAGCAGTTCGGGACAGGGGAATCAGCCCCAGCATTTT. Its protein product is CASSSGQGNQPQHF.